These T cell receptor beta chains were read from a single sample in a study of cytomegalovirus exposure and HLA in healthy donors. TCRdb's copy holds only in-frame clones and misses some; the assay was immunoSEQ multiplex PCR. The sample lists just under 75,000 clones; roughly 93% were seen once. Sequencing input: PBMCs. The receptors here all came from a woman under 30 in good health and CMV-seropositive. The CDR3 runs from the conserved cysteine through the conserved F or W. A D gene is named only where the DNA matches it firmly. Clone sizes are given selectively: once, few, many, or a class where the clone is expanded.

CDR3nt	CDR3aa	j_gene	abundance	d_gene	v_gene
TGTGCCAGCAGCTTGGCTCAGACAGGTTTCTATCCCTCTGGAAACACCATATATTTT	CASSLAQTGFYPSGNTIYF	TRBJ1-3	once	-	TRBV5-4
TGTGCCTGGAGTGTTATCGGACAGGGAGAACAGCCCCAGCATTTT	CAWSVIGQGEQPQHF	TRBJ1-5	-	TRBD1	TRBV30
TGTGCCAGCAGACCTAGCGGGAGGACCTACGAGCAGTACTTC	CASRPSGRTYEQYF	TRBJ2-7	-	TRBD2	TRBV6-1
TGTGCCAGCAGCTTGGCGACAGGTGGGTGGACAGATACGCAGTATTTT	CASSLATGGWTDTQYF	TRBJ2-3	-	-	TRBV5-6
TGTGCCAGTAGTCGTGGAGGTGGGACAGGGGCCTACGAGCAGTACTTC	CASSRGGGTGAYEQYF	TRBJ2-7	-	TRBD1	TRBV19
TGTGCCAGCAGCAAATCCCCATGCGGCAATCAGCCCCAGCATTTT	CASSKSPCGNQPQHF	TRBJ1-5	-	-	TRBV21-1
TGCGCCAGCAGCTTGGGGCAGGGTAGGAATGAGCAGTTCTTC	CASSLGQGRNEQFF	TRBJ2-1	-	-	TRBV5-1
TGTGCCAGCAGCGCGGGGGGTCTCGCAGATACGCAGTATTTT	CASSAGGLADTQYF	TRBJ2-3	-	TRBD2	TRBV9
TGTGCCAGCAGCTTTCCCCCGGGTGGCGGGGGGGCGGATGAGCAGTTCTTC	CASSFPPGGGGADEQFF	TRBJ2-1	-	TRBD2	TRBV7-9
TGTGCCTGGAGGGAGGGGACAGCGAATGAAAAACTGTTTTTT	CAWREGTANEKLFF	TRBJ1-4	-	TRBD1	TRBV30
TGTGCCAGCAGCCGCGACAGGGGGAAGTACTTC	CASSRDRGKYF	TRBJ2-7	-	TRBD1	TRBV7-8
TGTGCCAGCAGTCCCCCGGTCCGGACAGGGATGTACAATGAGCAGTTCTTC	CASSPPVRTGMYNEQFF	TRBJ2-1	-	TRBD1	TRBV28
TGTGCCAGCAGTCTAAACCGGGGGTTGACCGGGGAGCTGTTTTTT	CASSLNRGLTGELFF	TRBJ2-2	-	-	TRBV7-3
TGTGCCAGCAGCTTACAGGGGGCTCGCCTTAGCAATCAGCCCCAGCATTTT	CASSLQGARLSNQPQHF	TRBJ1-5	-	TRBD1	TRBV5-6
TGTGCCAGCTCGGACAGGGAACCTAATGAAAAACTGTTTTTT	CASSDREPNEKLFF	TRBJ1-4	-	TRBD1	TRBV18
TGTGCCAGCAGGGGCCAGATAGCCAAAAACATTCAGTACTTC	CASRGQIAKNIQYF	TRBJ2-4	-	-	TRBV6-1
TGTGCGACAGGGAGGTCCACCGGGGAGCTGTTTTTT	CATGRSTGELFF	TRBJ2-2	-	-	TRBV19
TGTGCCAGCAGTTTCCTGACTAGCGCCAACACAGATACGCAGTATTTT	CASSFLTSANTDTQYF	TRBJ2-3	-	TRBD2	TRBV6-6
TGTGCCAGCAGTTACCAGGGGACCAATGAGCAGTTCTTC	CASSYQGTNEQFF	TRBJ2-1	once	-	TRBV6-5
TGTGCCAGCAGCCGGACAAAAAGGGACAGGATCTACGAGCAGTACTTC	CASSRTKRDRIYEQYF	TRBJ2-7	-	TRBD1	TRBV4-2
TGTGCCAGCAGCTTACCCCTAGGCCATGAGCAGTTCTTC	CASSLPLGHEQFF	TRBJ2-1	-	-	TRBV11-1
TGTGCCAGCTCACCACCGTCTAGCGGGAGCGTCAGCTCCTACGAGCAGTACTTC	CASSPPSSGSVSSYEQYF	TRBJ2-7	-	TRBD2	TRBV18
TGTGCCACCAGGACAGGGGTCGAGCAGTACTTC	CATRTGVEQYF	TRBJ2-7	-	TRBD1	TRBV28
TGTGCCAGCACCGCTGGGACAGAATATAGCAATCAGCCCCAGCATTTT	CASTAGTEYSNQPQHF	TRBJ1-5	large	TRBD1	TRBV28
TGTGCCAGCAGGGAGGGATTTCTGAACACTGAAGCTTTCTTT	CASREGFLNTEAFF	TRBJ1-1	-	-	TRBV27
TGTGCCAGTAGTGGGCAGGCCGGTTACGAGCAGTACTTC	CASSGQAGYEQYF	TRBJ2-7	-	-	TRBV19
TGTGCCAGCAGCCAGACCAGGGACAATACGCAGTATTTT	CASSQTRDNTQYF	TRBJ2-3	-	-	TRBV6-1
TGCAGTGCTAGAGTCGAGGGTGGCTACACCTTC	CSARVEGGYTF	TRBJ1-2	-	-	TRBV20-1
TGTGCCAGCAGCTACGGGTGGGGATCCGGGGACTATGGCTACACCTTC	CASSYGWGSGDYGYTF	TRBJ1-2	-	-	TRBV5-4
TGTGCCAGCAGCCCAGGGACAGGGTCGTATGGCTACACCTTC	CASSPGTGSYGYTF	TRBJ1-2	-	TRBD1	TRBV14
TGTGCCAGCAGCCCGCGGGGGGTCCTCGGGGAGCAGTTCTTC	CASSPRGVLGEQFF	TRBJ2-1	-	TRBD2	TRBV7-3
TGTGCCAGCAGGGGGACGGGGGGGCCATGGGATGAGCAGTTCTTC	CASRGTGGPWDEQFF	TRBJ2-1	-	TRBD2	TRBV28
TGTGCCAGCAGCCCTGACACACTAGGGAATGAGCAGTTCTTC	CASSPDTLGNEQFF	TRBJ2-1	-	-	TRBV27